This T cell receptor beta chain was observed in a study of cytomegalovirus exposure and HLA in healthy donors. Study-level findings and limits: Later on, an analysis showed TCR association rates differing by HLA locus, with DRB1 the most and HLA-C the fewest. 87-base-pair reads could not separate some V segments, including TRBV6-2 and TRBV6-3.

All the people who gave samples were healthy bone marrow donors. V lost 1 base to trimming and J lost 9 bases, with 9 bases between them. Looked up from germline, CDR1 is SGHAT and CDR2 is FQNNGV. This CDR3 is built from 12 residues. The PCR used 60 Vbeta and 13 Jbeta primers. Sequencing used immunoSEQ multiplex PCR; TCRdb keeps in-frame clones, though not all of them. The listing records about 72,000 clones. About this clone: Its target is unknown.

The specimen was PBMCs. The chain is built from TRBV11-2 and TRBJ2-5; TRBD2 might be the D (5 bases). This clonotype originated in a middle-aged woman in good health and CMV-seropositive. The DNA of the CDR3 is TGTGCCAGCAGCTTAGGTCAGAGGGCCCAGTACTTC. This translates into CASSLGQRAQYF.